This entry lists 9 T cell receptor beta chains sequenced from one sample in a study of T cell responses to AZD1222 COVID-19 vaccine. TCRdb's table, derived via immunoSEQ multiplex PCR, lists solely in-frame clones and lacks some. The sample holds more than 250,000 clones; over 85% are singletons and the top ten take about 0.5%. The sample here was peripheral blood, taken on day 0 of AZD1222 vaccination. These receptors were collected from an adult in good health.

The gene calls are TRBV18 and TRBJ1-2; weak D call: TRBD1 (6 bases). The germline CDR1 and CDR2 sequences are KGHSH and LQKENI. V was shortened by 4 bases and J by 3 bases, with 15 bases between the two germline ends. The CDR3 runs 15 residues. This chain's CDR3 is CASSLSQGDDYGYTF. CDR3 nucleotide sequence: TGTGCCAGCTCACTCTCACAGGGTGATGACTATGGCTACACCTTC.

The rearrangement links TRBV2 to TRBJ2-7; the match to TRBD1 covers 7 bases. Germline CDR1 and CDR2: SNHLY and FYNNEI. The CDR3 loop spans 14 amino acids. Germline trimming cut 3 bases from V and 7 bases from J; bases unmatched to any gene: 9. In nucleotides, the CDR3 is TGTGCCAGCAGTGATTCCCAGGGGGTTGGAGAGCAGTACTTC. Amino acids: CASSDSQGVGEQYF. The entire variable domain, with the rest obtained from reference TRBV2 and TRBJ2-7, is as follows: EPEVTQTPSHQVTQMGQEVILRCVPISNHLYFYWYRQILGQKVEFLVSFYNNEISEKSEIFDDQFSVERPDGSNFTLKIRSTKLEDSAMYFCASSDSQGVGEQYFGPGTRLTVT.

For this clone: This same CDR3 is encoded by further DNA sequences in the sample. This sequence joins TRBV5-5 and TRBJ1-1, with D perhaps TRBD1 (5 bases). There are 14 residues in the CDR3. The germline V gene encodes CDR1 SGHKS and CDR2 YYEKEE (reference sequence). V dropped 0 bases and J dropped 2 bases, with 8 bases sitting between them. CDR3 sequence reads: CASSLGGLNTEAFF. Here the CDR3 DNA reads TGTGCCAGCAGCTTGGGGGGACTTAACACTGAAGCTTTCTTT.

The chain employs TRBV5-4 and TRBJ1-1, with a weak D call TRBD1 (5 bases). The CDR3 runs 12 residues. Germline CDR1 is SGHNT and CDR2 is YYREEE (reference sequence). Trimming pared 1 base from V and 7 bases from J, leaving 8 bases between. The CDR3 nucleotides are TGTGCCAGCAGCTTGACAGGCAGTGAAGCTTTCTTT. Residues: CASSLTGSEAFF.

The V gene is TRBV7-2, the J gene TRBJ2-7; possible D gene TRBD2, 5 bases. CDR1 is SGHTA and CDR2 is FQGNSA in the germline V gene. The CDR3 length is 12 residues. V gave up 1 base and J gave up 6 bases, with 7 bases separating them. The CDR3 protein is CASSLVLGEQYF. CDR3 nucleotides: TGTGCCAGCAGCTTAGTACTAGGCGAGCAGTACTTC.

The chain is built from TRBV4-1 and TRBJ1-5; D is perhaps TRBD1 (6 bases). V gave up 0 bases and J gave up 6 bases, with 21 bases separating them. The germline CDR1 and CDR2 sequences are MGHRA and YSYEKL. The CDR3 length is 18 residues. This CDR3 reads CASSQDPTQQGVGQPQHF. CDR3 coding DNA: TGCGCCAGCAGCCAAGATCCGACCCAACAGGGTGTCGGTCAGCCCCAGCATTTT.

The chain is built from TRBV18 and TRBJ1-1; D unclear. Germline CDR1 reads KGHSH; CDR2 reads LQKENI. The CDR3 totals 13 residues. The germline V and J ends were trimmed by 3 bases and 6 bases, with 11 bases remaining between them. Here the CDR3 DNA reads TGTGCCAGCTCACCTGACGGCCAGCCTGAAGCTTTCTTT. Its translation: CASSPDGQPEAFF.

V usage is TRBV7-9 and J usage is TRBJ2-7; D is unclear. Germline V gives CDR1 SEHNR, CDR2 FQNEAQ (reference sequence). Trimming cost V 2 bases and J 7 bases, with 9 bases left between them. This CDR3 region has 12 residues. CDR3 DNA: TGTGCCAGCAGCTTAAATCCCGGGGAGCAGTACTTC. Translated: CASSLNPGEQYF.

The chain uses TRBV2 and TRBJ1-1, with D perhaps matching TRBD1 (6 bases). Germline V gene lookup returns CDR1 SNHLY and CDR2 FYNNEI. The CDR3 contains 15 residues. V was shortened by 6 bases and J by 5 bases, with 19 bases between the two germline ends. As DNA, the CDR3 is TGTGCCAGCAGAGAAACGGGACACTCGGGAACTGAAGCTTTCTTT. It yields the protein CASRETGHSGTEAFF.